This T cell receptor beta chain was recovered during a study of T cell changes during pregnancy in multiple sclerosis. After removal of 10 bases from V and 5 bases from J, the junction contained 10 bases not matched to a gene. This CDR3 has 14 residues. The germline V gene has CDR1 MNHNY and CDR2 SVGAGI (reference sequence). Method: immunoSEQ multiplex PCR; TCRdb's copy keeps in-frame clones and lacks some. The data hold 57,000 or so clones, with 75% to 95% observed a single time. This TCR came from a female donor in good health, enrolled as a control in a pregnancy study. The material sequenced was peripheral blood, taken after pregnancy. The chain joins TRBV6-6 to TRBJ1-1; 10 bases fit TRBD1. The CDR3 sequence: CATNRDRGYTEAFF. The CDR3, as DNA: TGTGCCACAAACAGGGACAGGGGATATACTGAAGCTTTCTTT.